This TCR beta chain is from a study of T cell responses to AZD1222 COVID-19 vaccine (dated by TCRdb to the early 2020s). For the wider study: AZD1222 recipients whose second dose came at about 4 weeks and those whose second dose came at about 12 weeks were combined into one group, since spike-specific TCR depth and breadth did not differ between the two schedules. A total of about 240 trial participants underwent TCR sequencing, of whom 200 to 220 received two doses of AZD1222 and roughly 25 received two doses of the MenACWY control vaccine. Trial participants were enrolled into age subgroups of 18-55, 56-69 and 70-plus years, which contained about 150, 28 and 57 TCR-sequenced participants, respectively. General conclusions and limits of the study: Reportedly, almost half of the unique spike-specific TCRs recognized epitopes lying outside the regions that are mutated in the B.1.351 and B.1.1.7 variants. Because no day 14 peak-response samples were available, repertoires were characterized only after the peak T cell response. Most participants were white British and females outnumbered males, and the authors suggested that clonal diversity may have been underestimated. The vaccine-associated CD4 TCRs covered the entire spike protein, and the dominant responses fell in regions 160-218 and 743-854. In the small 56-69-year group, the increase in depth fell short of significance, most likely because of low power. Conclusions about previously exposed vaccinees are limited because only a handful of AZD1222 recipients were SARS-CoV-2 seropositive at baseline. After two AZD1222 doses, spike-specific TCR breadth and depth were significantly higher than at day 0 and than in MenACWY recipients.

Remarks on this clone: The target of this receptor is not known. No base-level quality is on record; no much larger clone is a single base apart.

The germline V gene (reference sequence) gives CDR1 as SEHNR and CDR2 as FQNEAQ. Unmatched junction bases come to 8, with V trimmed by 5 bases and J by 7 bases. The CDR3 sequence holds 14 residues, the cysteine and phenylalanine included. Just CDR3 DNA is preserved here, 42 bases in frame from base 1. The CDR3 regions of human TCRbeta chains were analyzed by immunosequencing. In the source study's methods: Repertoire TCRs were matched against a reference library of SARS-CoV-2-specific TCRs generated with the MIRA antigen-specificity platform. Breadth was defined as the fraction of unique TCRs that were SARS-CoV-2-associated, and depth was defined as the fraction of total T cells that were SARS-CoV-2-associated. Each spike-specific TCR was assigned to its reactive spike region and to a CD4 or CD8 class using the MIRA data. Log10-transformed breadth and depth values were compared by one-way ANOVA with Sidak's multiple comparisons tests. Entries here come from immuneACCESS through TCRdb and include only in-frame sequences with V and J called. Some clones fail to appear in such tables; in the studies checked, an unresolved V gene covers under half of the shortfall, and the cause of the remainder is unknown. Clone size and the V and J calls come from that table; the DNA yielded D and trimming. The sample data list about 100,000 clones, and roughly nine tenths of these were observed just once. Clones ranked in the top ten supply about a sixth of the sample.

What this sample's time point label stands for: baseline before first vaccination. Vaccinee samples were obtained from the UK trials COV001 and COV002, which included a single-blind randomized controlled phase 2/3 trial of AZD1222 (ChAdOx1 nCoV-19) in healthy adults. For TCRbeta chain sequencing, PBMC samples from trial participants were taken at day 0 and at day 28 after the second dose. This TCR was sampled from an adult in good health. The sample here was peripheral blood, taken on day 0 of AZD1222 vaccination. This sequence uses TRBV7-9 and TRBJ1-5, with TRBD1 identical over 7 junction bases. The CDR3 protein is CASSPTGLGQPQHF. Here is the DNA: TGTGCCAGCAGCCCGACAGGGTTGGGGCAGCCCCAGCATTTT.